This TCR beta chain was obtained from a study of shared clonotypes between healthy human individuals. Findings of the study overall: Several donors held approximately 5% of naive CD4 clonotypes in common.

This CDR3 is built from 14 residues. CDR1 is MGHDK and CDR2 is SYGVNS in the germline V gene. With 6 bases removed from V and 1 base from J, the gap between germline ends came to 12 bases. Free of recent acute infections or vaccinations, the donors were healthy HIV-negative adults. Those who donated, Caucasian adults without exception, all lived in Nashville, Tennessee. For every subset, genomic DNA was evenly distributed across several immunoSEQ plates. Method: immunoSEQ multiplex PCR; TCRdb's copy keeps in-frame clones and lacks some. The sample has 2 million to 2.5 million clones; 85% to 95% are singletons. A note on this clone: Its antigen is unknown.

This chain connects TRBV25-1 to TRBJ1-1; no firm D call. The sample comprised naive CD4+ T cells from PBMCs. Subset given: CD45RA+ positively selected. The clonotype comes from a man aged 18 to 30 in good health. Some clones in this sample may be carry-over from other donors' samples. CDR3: CASRQEGRNTEAFF. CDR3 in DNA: TGTGCCAGCAGACAAGAAGGGCGGAACACTGAAGCTTTCTTT.